This T cell receptor (beta chain) was profiled in a study of OX40 agonist ivuxolimab in advanced cancers. Findings and limits, study-wide: There was clonal expansion of CD4+ and CD8+ blood T cells by week 6 at 0.1 to 3.0 mg/kg.

Here immunoSEQ multiplex PCR was the method, and the copy in TCRdb shows in-frame clones only, minus some. The sample holds around 54,000 clones, under 95% seen once. For this clone: Antigen unknown.

Autoimmune disease history or systemic immunosuppression barred patients. Germline loops: CDR1 SGHKS, CDR2 YYEKEE (reference sequence). The CDR3 length is 15 residues. Trimming pared 1 base from V and 7 bases from J, leaving 17 bases between. The chain uses TRBV5-5 and TRBJ1-2; unclear D gene. The sequence was obtained from an adult with an advanced solid tumor such as melanoma, head and neck, liver or kidney cancer. The input for sequencing was CD4+ or CD8+ T cells sorted from blood, taken in a trial of the OX40 agonist ivuxolimab. The DNA for the CDR3 is TGTGCCAGCAGCTTGCGTGACCCAAGTTTCTTTGGCTACACCTTC. Protein product: CASSLRDPSFFGYTF.